This T cell receptor (beta chain) emerged from a study of post-analysis software for immune sequencing data (dated by TCRdb to about 2015). In terms of the full investigation: Relapsing-remitting, secondary progressive and progressive-relapsing multiple sclerosis were recorded as disease courses, and subtype annotation was lacking for some patients. The patient repertoires were compared against approximately ten previously published healthy control repertoires obtained from donors aged about 6 to 28 years. A subset of samples was prepared in parallel using single-end sample barcoding, then pooled and co-amplified after Illumina adapter ligation.

The method behind the library was PCR. This sample was sequenced with an Illumina HiSeq 2500. To reduce PCR and sequencing biases, unique molecular identifiers were built into the TCR beta cDNA libraries. Roughly 500,000 cDNA molecules were obtained for every 1 to 10 million input T cells, so each molecule roughly corresponded to one T cell. The patient libraries were prepared and sequenced using the same protocol as the earlier healthy control dataset. Within a given batch, samples were prepared together, multiplexed and sequenced on the same HiSeq lane. Concerning the study's data processing: MIGEC was used to process the raw barcoded reads, and molecular identifier groups with only a single read were discarded before consensus assembly and CDR3 extraction. VDJtools was used for post-analysis of the clonotype tables, and diversity was normalized by down-sampling every dataset to the size of the smallest sample. To correct batch-related cross-sample contamination, repertoire overlap clustering matched CDR3 amino acid sequences but not nucleotide sequences. In TCRdb, the public reads were trimmed at Q25 with fastp and aligned with MiXCR, with productive beta chains retained. CDR3 protein sequences are deduplicated, and each keeps its most common genes and DNA. For this entry, the V and J calls and clone size follow TCRdb and not the study's own pipeline. The sample records hundreds of thousands of distinct CDR3 sequences, 25% to 30% of which are singletons. The ten largest account for around 0.55% of the sample.

This clonotype was counted between two and nine times. The specificity of this receptor is unknown. It has no much larger one-base neighbor in the sample; base qualities were not kept. To demonstrate the VDJtools post-analysis software, TCR beta repertoires were profiled from the peripheral blood of roughly 14 young patients with multiple sclerosis. Multiple sclerosis patients were children and adolescents aged roughly 6 to 17 years. Results and caveats for the whole study, not just this receptor: When samples were clustered directly using the F measure, samples prepared in the same batch co-clustered strongly, which prompted a batch-effect correction. The control group was slightly older than the multiple sclerosis patient group. Significantly lower normalized Chao1 diversity was found in multiple sclerosis patients than in controls, suggesting substantial peripheral T-cell clonal expansion.

This sequence was found in a girl aged 10 to 17 with multiple sclerosis. What was sequenced was blood.

The DNA reads as follows: TGCAGCGTTGAAGATGGGGAGACCCAGTACTTC. This is translated as CSVEDGETQYF. Rearrangement joined TRBV29-1 to TRBJ2-5, with an unclear D gene assignment. Trimming removed 0 bases from V and 5 bases from J, leaving 4 bases between the germline ends. From cysteine to phenylalanine, the CDR3 is 11 amino acids long. The CDR3 DNA has 33 bases and is translated from base 1. CDR1 SQVTM and CDR2 ANQGSEA were looked up in the germline V gene.